Listed here are 26 T cell receptor beta chains from one sample, sequenced in a study of T cells in Graves' hyperthyroidism and ophthalmopathy. Amplification yielded TCR beta CDR3 regions, with RNA transcripts as the source. First-round RT-PCR targeting the TCR CDR3 was performed with the HTBI primer set. One entry per CDR3 protein, called by TCRdb with MiXCR from the multiplex PCR reads. Of around 540,000 distinct CDR3 sequences listed, under 60% were seen once; the top ten hold approximately 8.2%. Sequencing input: peripheral blood or thyroid tissue (not recorded which). These receptors were collected from a young woman with Graves' hyperthyroidism.

This clonotype appeared once. This chain links TRBV7-8 with TRBJ1-2; no clear D. Germline V lookup: CDR1 SGHVS, CDR2 FQNEAQ. CDR3 length: 15 amino acids. Between the trimmed V and J ends, which lost 5 bases and 4 bases, there was a span of 17 bases. The DNA of the CDR3 is TGTGCCAGCAGCCAAAGACACGGACTGACCTATGGCTACACCTTC. It is translated as CASSQRHGLTYGYTF.

This clonotype was counted at least ten times. The chain employs TRBV6-5 and TRBJ1-1, with no clear D. The CDR3 extends over 13 amino acids. V lost 5 bases and J 1 base, leaving 8 bases between the germline ends. Germline V gene sequence: CDR1 MNHEY, CDR2 SVGAGI. The CDR3 protein is CASSPGTNTEAFF. CDR3 sequence (DNA): TGTGCCAGCAGTCCGGGAACGAACACTGAAGCTTTCTTT.

This chain links TRBV11-2 with TRBJ2-2; possibly TRBD1 for D (6 bases). The CDR3 runs 15 residues. The ends were cut back, 5 bases at V and 3 bases at J, with 13 bases in the middle. Germline assignment: CDR1 SGHAT and CDR2 FQNNGV. The CDR3 here is CASSGGGHYTGELFF. The CDR3 DNA is TGTGCCAGCAGCGGGGGCGGCCACTACACCGGGGAGCTGTTTTTT. The complete variable domain, with remaining parts taken from reference TRBV11-2 and TRBJ2-2, reads EAGVAQSPRYKIIEKRQSVAFWCNPISGHATLYWYQQILGQGPKLLIQFQNNGVVDDSQLPKDRFSAERLKGVDSTLKIQPAKLEDSAVYLCASSGGGHYTGELFFGEGSRLTVL.

The J gene is TRBJ2-7, the V gene TRBV4-2; D gene unclear. With 0 bases removed from V and 2 bases from J, the gap between germline ends came to 14 bases. There are 16 residues in the CDR3. Per the germline V gene, CDR1 is LGHNA and CDR2 is YNFKEQ. CDR3 loop: CASSQDMVDQTYEQYF. CDR3 coding DNA: TGTGCCAGCAGCCAAGATATGGTGGACCAGACCTACGAGCAGTACTTC.

Ten or more counts support this clonotype. This sequence joins TRBV19 and TRBJ1-1; the D gene is possibly TRBD1 (5 bases). The CDR3 has 11 residues. Germline lookup yields CDR1 LNHDA and CDR2 SQIVND (reference sequence). Trimming cost V 6 bases and J 4 bases, with 6 bases left between them. The CDR3 spells CASRQGTEAFF. The CDR3 coding sequence is TGTGCCAGTAGGCAGGGCACTGAAGCTTTCTTT.

Ten or more counts support this clonotype. The chain joins TRBV7-6 to TRBJ2-5; weak D call: TRBD1 (6 bases). Trimming shortened V by 11 bases and J by 4 bases, and 17 bases separated the two germline ends. Per the germline V gene, CDR1 is SGHVS and CDR2 is FNYEAQ. The CDR3 is 13 amino acids. As DNA, the CDR3 is TGTGCCTCCAGGGGTATCGGTAGAGAGACCCAGTACTTC. It codes for CASRGIGRETQYF.

This sequence joins TRBV25-1 and TRBJ1-1, with TRBD1 identical over 9 bases. Trimming removed 8 bases from V and 5 bases from J; junction bases left unmatched: 15. This CDR3 has 16 residues. Germline V gives CDR1 MGHDK, CDR2 SYGVNS. Here the CDR3 DNA reads TGTGCCAGCGTAGATCACAGGGGGCTGCGGAGTACTGAAGCTTTCTTT. Its translation: CASVDHRGLRSTEAFF.

The rearrangement joins TRBV29-1 to TRBJ2-2; no clear D. CDR1 SQVTM and CDR2 ANQGSEA come from the germline V gene. Trimming stripped 5 bases from V and 4 bases from J, with 8 bases between. CDR3 length: 12 amino acids. The CDR3 nucleotides read TGCAGCGTTAGAAGTAGCACCGGGGAGCTGTTTTTT. Encoded protein: CSVRSSTGELFF.

V usage is TRBV20-1 and J usage is TRBJ2-7, with D perhaps matching TRBD2 (5 bases). V was pared by 2 bases and J by 4 bases, with 6 bases between. Germline lookup yields CDR1 DFQATT and CDR2 SNEGSKA (reference sequence). CDR3 length: 11 residues. The CDR3 region has the DNA TGCAGTGCTAGAAGAGGGTACGAGCAGTACTTC. Translating gives CSARRGYEQYF.

The chain couples TRBV20-1 to TRBJ2-5, with 11 positions matching TRBD2. The CDR3 spans 15 residues. Trimming cost V 2 bases and J 5 bases; bases outside gene matches: 7. Germline-derived CDR1 and CDR2 are DFQATT and SNEGSKA (reference sequence). The CDR3 sequence is CSARIAGGPRETQYF. CDR3 nucleotides: TGCAGTGCTAGAATAGCGGGAGGGCCGCGGGAGACCCAGTACTTC.

The sample holds one count of this clonotype. A much larger clone is a single base away; this may be a read error. The J gene is TRBJ2-7, the V gene TRBV15, with TRBD2 matching 7 bases. J was trimmed by 6 bases and V by 8 bases; bases with no gene match: 10. The CDR3 totals 13 residues. In germline, CDR1 is LNHNV, CDR2 YYDKDF (reference sequence). CDR3: CATGPGRGREQYF. DNA of the CDR3: TGTGCCACCGGCCCGGGGAGGGGACGCGAGCAGTACTTC.

This clonotype was recorded a few times. The CDR3 region has the DNA TGTGCCAGCAGCTTTGGGACAGGGATTTTTGGGGACTATGGCTACACCTTC. As protein: CASSFGTGIFGDYGYTF. V gene TRBV7-6 combines with J gene TRBJ1-2; 9 nucleotides agree with TRBD1. This CDR3 has 17 amino acids. Germline loops: CDR1 SGHVS, CDR2 FNYEAQ. V shed 3 bases, J shed 3 bases, and the junction held 11 bases outside the gene matches.

This clonotype came up once. The rearrangement links TRBV24-1 to TRBJ2-7; D is undetermined. Trimming took off 1 base at V and 6 bases at J, with 9 bases between the two ends. The CDR3 spans 13 residues. CDR1 is KGHDR and CDR2 is SFDVKD in the germline V gene. In nucleotides, the CDR3 is TGTGCCACCAGTGATTTACGGAGAGGCGAGCAGTACTTC. Translating it yields CATSDLRRGEQYF.

The J gene is TRBJ1-6, the V gene TRBV19; D uncertain. Germline lookup yields CDR1 LNHDA and CDR2 SQIVND (reference sequence). The CDR3 sequence is 16 residues long. The V end was cut by 9 bases, the J end by 10 bases, with 25 bases between. The CDR3 protein is CASSYATLGGYSPLHF. The CDR3 bases are TGTGCCAGCAGTTACGCGACCTTGGGAGGCTACTCACCCCTCCACTTT.

This clonotype has at least ten counts. The rearrangement links TRBV24-1 to TRBJ1-3, with D hard to call. The CDR3 runs to 13 residues. Germline V CDR1 and CDR2: KGHDR, SFDVKD. V lost 6 bases and J 0 bases, leaving 5 bases between the germline ends. CDR3 DNA: TGTGCCACCAGTTCCGGCTCTGGAAACACCATATATTTT. The encoded protein is CATSSGSGNTIYF.

The chain carries TRBV7-9 and TRBJ2-5, with 13 bases identical to TRBD2. Trimming at V came to 1 base and at J to 4 bases, leaving 6 bases not matched to a gene. CDR3 length: 17 amino acids. CDR1 SEHNR and CDR2 FQNEAQ come from the germline V gene (reference sequence). The CDR3 bases are TGTGCCAGCAGCTTAGGGACTAGCGGGAGATTGGGAGAGACCCAGTACTTC. Translating it yields CASSLGTSGRLGETQYF.

This clonotype was detected a few times. The chain carries TRBV20-1 and TRBJ1-5; D is possibly TRBD1 (6 bases). Germline CDR1 reads DFQATT; CDR2 reads SNEGSKA (reference sequence). V was shortened by 4 bases and J by 0 bases, with 19 bases between the two germline ends. The CDR3 consists of 17 residues. CDR3 sequence: CSAIDRDKLYSNQPQHF. The CDR3 DNA reads TGCAGTGCTATCGACCGGGACAAACTTTATAGCAATCAGCCCCAGCATTTT.

The rearrangement uses TRBV15 and TRBJ1-2; 11 bases line up with TRBD1. Germline CDR1 LNHNV, CDR2 YYDKDF (reference sequence). The CDR3 spans 17 residues. Trimming at V came to 8 bases and at J to 0 bases, leaving 11 bases not matched to a gene. CDR3 nucleotide sequence: TGTGCCACCCGGACAGGGACAGGGGGTAAAGCTAACTATGGCTACACCTTC. This sequence encodes CATRTGTGGKANYGYTF.

The chain couples TRBV2 to TRBJ1-3; D may be TRBD1 (6 bases). V dropped 6 bases and J dropped 4 bases, with 16 bases sitting between them. The CDR3 has 15 amino acids. The V gene's germline CDR1 is SNHLY and CDR2 FYNNEI. As DNA, the CDR3 is TGTGCCAGCAGCCTTACAGGGAGAAGAGGAAACACCATATATTTT. Translation gives CASSLTGRRGNTIYF. Complete variable domain (other parts from reference TRBV2 and TRBJ1-3): EPEVTQTPSHQVTQMGQEVILRCVPISNHLYFYWYRQILGQKVEFLVSFYNNEISEKSEIFDDQFSVERPDGSNFTLKIRSTKLEDSAMYFCASSLTGRRGNTIYFGEGSWLTVV.

The chain couples TRBV29-1 to TRBJ2-7; D remains unclear. V lost 4 bases, J lost 3 bases, and 13 bases lay in between. There are 13 residues in the CDR3. CDR1 is SQVTM, CDR2 ANQGSEA, per germline. CDR3 nucleotide sequence: TGCAGCGTTGGTGAGGACCATTTCTACGAGCAGTACTTC. Its translation is CSVGEDHFYEQYF.

This clonotype came up many times. The chain employs TRBV20-1 and TRBJ1-2; 7 positions match TRBD1. The CDR3 is 13 residues long. J lost 5 bases, V lost 5 bases, and 8 bases had no gene match. In germline, CDR1 is DFQATT, CDR2 SNEGSKA (reference sequence). The CDR3 coding sequence is TGCAGTGCTGTCGGACAGGAGGAATATGGCTACACCTTC. As protein: CSAVGQEEYGYTF.

V and J are TRBV19 and TRBJ2-7; 7 bases are a match to TRBD2. Trimming took 8 bases from V and 0 from J; bases not matched to a gene: 7. The germline CDR1 and CDR2 sequences are LNHDA and SQIVND (reference sequence). The CDR3 sequence is 14 residues long. CDR3 sequence: CASGKSGTSYEQYF. CDR3 coding DNA: TGTGCCAGTGGGAAAAGCGGGACCTCCTACGAGCAGTACTTC.

In its sample, this clonotype was seen a few times. This sequence joins TRBV25-1 and TRBJ1-2; D is uncertain. This CDR3 comprises 15 residues. The V end lost 8 bases, the J end lost 0 bases, and 16 bases lay between the germline ends. The germline gives CDR1 MGHDK, CDR2 SYGVNS. Written as DNA, the CDR3 is TGTGCCAGCTCACCACCCACAGCCGCTAACTATGGCTACACCTTC. It codes for CASSPPTAANYGYTF.

The chain combines TRBV11-3 with TRBJ1-1; D call uncertain. Germline V gene lookup returns CDR1 SGHNT and CDR2 YENEEA. There are 13 residues in the CDR3. The V end lost 5 bases, the J end lost 3 bases, and 10 bases lay between the germline ends. The DNA for the CDR3 is TGTGCCAGCAGCCCGCAGGATCACACTGAAGCTTTCTTT. Encoded protein: CASSPQDHTEAFF.

This clonotype was seen at least ten times. V gene TRBV15 combines with J gene TRBJ2-7; D possibly corresponds to TRBD1 (6 bases). Between the trimmed V and J ends, which lost 3 bases and 0 bases, there was a span of 9 bases. This CDR3 comprises 14 residues. Germline CDR1 and CDR2: LNHNV and YYDKDF (reference sequence). This CDR3 reads CATSRDSSSYEQYF. CDR3 DNA sequence: TGTGCCACCAGCAGGGACAGCAGCTCCTACGAGCAGTACTTC. Full variable domain (outside the CDR3, taken from reference TRBV15 and TRBJ2-7): DAMVIQNPRYQVTQFGKPVTLSCSQTLNHNVMYWYQQKSSQAPKLLFHYYDKDFNNEADTPDNFQSRRPNTSFCFLDIRSPGLGDTAMYLCATSRDSSSYEQYFGPGTRLTVT.

The chain has TRBV15 and TRBJ2-2, with D uncertain. This CDR3 is 11 amino acids long. The germline V gene encodes CDR1 LNHNV and CDR2 YYDKDF (reference sequence). Trimming shortened V by 7 bases and J by 5 bases, and 5 bases separated the two germline ends. The CDR3 region is CATKVTGELFF. The DNA of the CDR3 is TGTGCCACCAAAGTTACCGGGGAGCTGTTTTTT.